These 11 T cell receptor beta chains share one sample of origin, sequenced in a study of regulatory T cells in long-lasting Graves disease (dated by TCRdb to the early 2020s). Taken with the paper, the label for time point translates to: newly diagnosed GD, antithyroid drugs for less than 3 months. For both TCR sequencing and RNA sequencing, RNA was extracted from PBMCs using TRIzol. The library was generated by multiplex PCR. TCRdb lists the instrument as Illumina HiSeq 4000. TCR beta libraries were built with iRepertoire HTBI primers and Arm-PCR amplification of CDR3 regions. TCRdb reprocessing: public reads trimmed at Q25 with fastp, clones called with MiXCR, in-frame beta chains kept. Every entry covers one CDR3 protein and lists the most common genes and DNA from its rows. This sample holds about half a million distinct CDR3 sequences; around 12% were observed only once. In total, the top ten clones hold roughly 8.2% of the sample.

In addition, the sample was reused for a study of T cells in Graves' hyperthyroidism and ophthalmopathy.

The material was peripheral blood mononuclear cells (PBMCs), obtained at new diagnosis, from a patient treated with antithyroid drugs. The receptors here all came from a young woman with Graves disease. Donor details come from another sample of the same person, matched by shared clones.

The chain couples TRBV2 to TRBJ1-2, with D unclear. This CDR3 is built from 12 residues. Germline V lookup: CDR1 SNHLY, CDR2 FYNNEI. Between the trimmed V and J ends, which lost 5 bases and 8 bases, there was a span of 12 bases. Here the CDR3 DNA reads TGTGCCAGCAGTTTTCCCCTGGGGGGCTACACCTTC. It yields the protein CASSFPLGGYTF.

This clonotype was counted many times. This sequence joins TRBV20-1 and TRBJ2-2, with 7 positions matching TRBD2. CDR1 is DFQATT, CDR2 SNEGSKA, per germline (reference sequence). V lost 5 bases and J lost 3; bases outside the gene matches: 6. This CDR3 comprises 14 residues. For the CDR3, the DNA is TGCAGTGCTTCCGGGACTACCCACACCGGGGAGCTGTTTTTT. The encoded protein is CSASGTTHTGELFF.

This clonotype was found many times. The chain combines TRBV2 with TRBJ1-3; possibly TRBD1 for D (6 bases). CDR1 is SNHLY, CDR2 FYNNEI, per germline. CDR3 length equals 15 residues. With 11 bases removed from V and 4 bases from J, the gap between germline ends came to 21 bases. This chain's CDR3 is CASSEAGVIGNTIYF. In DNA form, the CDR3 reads TGTGCCTCCAGTGAGGCAGGGGTAATAGGAAACACCATATATTTT.

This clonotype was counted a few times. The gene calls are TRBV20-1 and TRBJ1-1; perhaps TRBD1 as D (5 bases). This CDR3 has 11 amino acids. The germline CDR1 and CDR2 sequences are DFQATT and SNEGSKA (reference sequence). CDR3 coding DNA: TGCGGGGGAGGGAAATCCACTGAAGCTTTCTTT. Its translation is CGGGKSTEAFF.

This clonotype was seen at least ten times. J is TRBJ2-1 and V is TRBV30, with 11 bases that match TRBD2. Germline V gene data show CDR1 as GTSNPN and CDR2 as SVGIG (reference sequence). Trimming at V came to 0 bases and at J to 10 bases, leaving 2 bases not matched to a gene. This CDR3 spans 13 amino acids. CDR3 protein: CAWSVVAGGEQFF. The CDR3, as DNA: TGTGCCTGGAGTGTGGTAGCGGGAGGGGAGCAGTTCTTC.

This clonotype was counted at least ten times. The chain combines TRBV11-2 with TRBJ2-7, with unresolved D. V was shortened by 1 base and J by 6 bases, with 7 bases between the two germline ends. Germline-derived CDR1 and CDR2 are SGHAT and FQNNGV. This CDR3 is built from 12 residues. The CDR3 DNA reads TGTGCCAGCAGCTTAGTAGGGCCCGAGCAGTACTTC. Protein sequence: CASSLVGPEQYF. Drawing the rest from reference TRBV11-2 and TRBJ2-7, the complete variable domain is EAGVAQSPRYKIIEKRQSVAFWCNPISGHATLYWYQQILGQGPKLLIQFQNNGVVDDSQLPKDRFSAERLKGVDSTLKIQPAKLEDSAVYLCASSLVGPEQYFGPGTRLTVT.

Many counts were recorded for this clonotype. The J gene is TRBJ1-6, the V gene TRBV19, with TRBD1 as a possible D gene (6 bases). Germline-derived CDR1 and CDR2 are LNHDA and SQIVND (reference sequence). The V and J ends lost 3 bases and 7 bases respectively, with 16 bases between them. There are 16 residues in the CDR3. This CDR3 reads CASSIKPGHQNSPLHF. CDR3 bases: TGTGCCAGTAGTATCAAACCGGGACATCAAAATTCACCCCTCCACTTT. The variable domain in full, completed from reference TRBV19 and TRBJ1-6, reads DGGITQSPKYLFRKEGQNVTLSCEQNLNHDAMYWYRQDPGQGLRLIYYSQIVNDFQKGDIAEGYSVSREKKESFPLTVTSAQKNPTAFYLCASSIKPGHQNSPLHFGNGTRLTVT.

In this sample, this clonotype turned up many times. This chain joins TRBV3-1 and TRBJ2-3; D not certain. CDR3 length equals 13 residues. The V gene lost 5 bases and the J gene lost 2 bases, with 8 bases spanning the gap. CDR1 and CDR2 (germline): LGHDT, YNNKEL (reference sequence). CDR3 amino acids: CASSTPPTDTQYF. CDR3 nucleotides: TGTGCCAGCAGCACCCCCCCCACAGATACGCAGTATTTT.

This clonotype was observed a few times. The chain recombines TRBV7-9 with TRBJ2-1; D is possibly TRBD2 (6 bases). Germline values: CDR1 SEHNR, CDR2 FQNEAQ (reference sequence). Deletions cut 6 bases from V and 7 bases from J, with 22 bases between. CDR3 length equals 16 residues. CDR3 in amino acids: CASRDPLGGKDNEQFF. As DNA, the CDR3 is TGTGCCAGCAGGGACCCATTGGGAGGAAAAGATAATGAGCAGTTCTTC.

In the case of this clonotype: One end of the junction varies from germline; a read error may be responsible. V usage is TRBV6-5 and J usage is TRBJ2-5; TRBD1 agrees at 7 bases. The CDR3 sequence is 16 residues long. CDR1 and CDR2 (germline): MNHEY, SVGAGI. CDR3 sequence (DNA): TGTGCCAGCAGTTATTTAGCCGGGACAGATCAAGTGACCCAGTACTTC. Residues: CASSYLAGTDQVTQYF.

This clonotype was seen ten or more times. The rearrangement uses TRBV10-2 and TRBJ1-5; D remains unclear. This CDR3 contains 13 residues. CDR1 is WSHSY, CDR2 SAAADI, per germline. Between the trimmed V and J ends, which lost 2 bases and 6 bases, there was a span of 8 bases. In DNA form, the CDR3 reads TGCGCCAGCAGTGAGGGTTACAGTCAGCCCCAGCATTTT. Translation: CASSEGYSQPQHF.